This T cell receptor (beta chain) originates from a study of OX40 agonist ivuxolimab in advanced cancers. The repertoire was sequenced with immunoSEQ multiplex PCR; TCRdb's copy has only in-frame clones and lacks some. The table lists tens of thousands of clones, roughly 80% of them singletons. Turning to this clone: Its target is not known.

CDR3 size: 18 residues. Trimming removed 4 bases from V and 5 bases from J; junction bases left unmatched: 15. CDR1 is SEHNR and CDR2 is FQNEAQ in the germline V gene (reference sequence). Findings of the study overall: On average, a greater number of expanded clones characterised CD8+ T cells relative to CD4+.

This sequence originates from an adult with an advanced solid tumor such as melanoma, head and neck, liver or kidney cancer. V gene TRBV7-9 combines with J gene TRBJ2-7; 12 bases line up with TRBD2. The sequences come from CD4+ or CD8+ T cells sorted from blood, collected in a trial of the OX40 agonist ivuxolimab. CDR3 sequence reads: CASSSPTSGGPVYNEQYF. Here the CDR3 DNA reads TGTGCCAGCAGCTCCCCGACTAGCGGGGGACCGGTTTATAACGAGCAGTACTTC.